This TCR beta chain was recovered during a study of beta chain features in type 1 diabetes. Study-level information: Patients did not differ from healthy donors in age, gender or cell yield.

The CDR3 is made up of 16 amino acids. Germline V lookup: CDR1 MNHEY, CDR2 SVGAGI. The V gene end was trimmed by 3 bases and the J gene end by 6 bases; junction bases not matched to a gene: 11. A word on this clone: Its antigen is still unknown.

The study's findings and limits: Within each of all four CD4+ subsets, Type 1 diabetes patients had TCRB CDR3s that were moderately but significantly shorter. PCR might show a preference for shorter templates, equally across patients and controls. Type 1 diabetes patients had VDJ junctions that carried fewer insertions and more deletions.

Since all of the isolated RNA was reverse transcribed, expressed TCRB transcripts were what got sequenced. The assay was immunoSEQ multiplex PCR, and TCRdb's table has in-frame clones only and misses some. The table has 250,000 or so clones, about 26% seen once. The source material was central memory CD4+ T cells from blood. The chain has TRBV6-5 and TRBJ2-1; 7 bases are shared with TRBD1. This TCR was recovered from a man aged 30-40 years in good health. The CDR3 DNA follows: TGTGCCAGCAGTTATGACAGGGCTACTTTGCTCAATGAGCAGTTCTTC. Translation: CASSYDRATLLNEQFF.